This T cell receptor beta chain was sequenced during a study of blood T cell repertoires in COVID-19. Across the whole study: Acute-phase and convalescent COVID-19 samples originated in the United States, Italy and Spain. Sample material is recorded as cDNA or gDNA derived from T cells, B-cell-depleted T cells, or PBMCs.

Original analysis: Amplification with reference gene primers provided the estimates of nucleated cell counts. Profiled with immunoSEQ multiplex PCR; TCRdb holds only in-frame clones, not every one. V and J calls and clone size come straight from that table; D and trimming were deduced from the DNA. The sample lists around 180,000 clones; more than 80% were seen once. This CDR3 contains 14 residues. With V trimmed by 2 bases and J by 6 bases, 10 bases remained unmatched. Germline-derived CDR1 and CDR2 are GTSNPN and SVGIG (reference sequence). The sequence was collected from a human donor in a cohort sampled during active COVID-19. The chain carries TRBV30 and TRBJ2-7; 7 bases align to TRBD1. The sequenced sample consisted of peripheral blood. The CDR3 loop reads CAWSHLPGTVEQYF. In nucleotides, the CDR3 is TGTGCCTGGAGTCACCTACCGGGGACAGTCGAGCAGTACTTC.